This TCR beta chain stems from a study of T cell responses to AZD1222 COVID-19 vaccine. Findings of the study overall: Reportedly, nearly half the spike-specific TCRs target unmutated variant regions. Clonal diversity may have been underestimated in mostly white British donors. CD4 TCRs covered the whole spike, strongest at regions 160-218 and 743-854.

As concerns this clone: The antigen remains undetermined.

This table comes from immunoSEQ multiplex PCR, and its TCRdb copy is limited to in-frame clones, with some not included. The sample includes 150,000 to 200,000 clones, more than 85% of them seen just once. This sequence originates from an adult in good health. Sequences were derived from peripheral blood, sampled on day 0 of AZD1222 vaccination.

In DNA, the CDR3 is TGTGCCAGCAGCTACCAGGGCCTTTTAAACTATGGCTACACCTTC. Its protein is CASSYQGLLNYGYTF. V is TRBV5-6 and J is TRBJ1-2, with D perhaps matching TRBD1 (5 bases). V shed 3 bases and J shed 2 bases, with 14 bases lying between them. This CDR3 is built from 15 residues. Per germline, CDR1 SGHDT and CDR2 YYEEEE.